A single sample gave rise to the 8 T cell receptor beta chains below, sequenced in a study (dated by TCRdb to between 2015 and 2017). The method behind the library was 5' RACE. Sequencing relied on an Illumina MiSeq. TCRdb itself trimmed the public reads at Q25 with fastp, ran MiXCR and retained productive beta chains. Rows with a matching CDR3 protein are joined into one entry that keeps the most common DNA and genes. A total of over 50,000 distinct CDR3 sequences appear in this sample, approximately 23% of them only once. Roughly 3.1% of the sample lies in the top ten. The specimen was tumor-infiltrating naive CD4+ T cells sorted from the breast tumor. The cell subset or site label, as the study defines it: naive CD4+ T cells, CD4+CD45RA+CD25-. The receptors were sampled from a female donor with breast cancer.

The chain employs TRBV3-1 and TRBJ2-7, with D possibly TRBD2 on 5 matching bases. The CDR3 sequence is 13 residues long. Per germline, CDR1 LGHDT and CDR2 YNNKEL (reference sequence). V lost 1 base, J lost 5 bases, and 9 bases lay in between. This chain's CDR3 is CASSQVGGDEQYF. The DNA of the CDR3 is TGTGCCAGCAGCCAAGTCGGAGGAGACGAGCAGTACTTC.

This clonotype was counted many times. CDR3 sequence reads: CASKDRVGEAFF. CDR3 coding DNA: TGCGCCAGCAAGGACAGGGTCGGAGAAGCTTTCTTT. V and J are TRBV10-2 and TRBJ1-1; TRBD1 matches at 8 bases. V shed 7 bases, J shed 8 bases, and the junction held 6 bases outside the gene matches. The CDR3 consists of 12 residues. CDR1 is WSHSY and CDR2 is SAAADI in the germline V gene.

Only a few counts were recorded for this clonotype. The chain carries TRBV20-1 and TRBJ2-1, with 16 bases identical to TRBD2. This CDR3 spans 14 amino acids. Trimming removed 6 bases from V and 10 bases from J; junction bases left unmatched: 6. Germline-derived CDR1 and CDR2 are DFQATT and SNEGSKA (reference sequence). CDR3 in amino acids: CSAGTSGRVEEQFF. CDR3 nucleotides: TGCAGTGCCGGGACTAGCGGGAGGGTAGAAGAGCAGTTCTTC.

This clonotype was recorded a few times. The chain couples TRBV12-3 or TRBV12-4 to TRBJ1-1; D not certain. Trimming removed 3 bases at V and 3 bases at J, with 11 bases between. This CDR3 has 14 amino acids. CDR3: CASSLPPSDTEAFF. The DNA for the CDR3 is TGTGCCAGCAGTTTGCCCCCGTCTGACACTGAAGCTTTCTTT.

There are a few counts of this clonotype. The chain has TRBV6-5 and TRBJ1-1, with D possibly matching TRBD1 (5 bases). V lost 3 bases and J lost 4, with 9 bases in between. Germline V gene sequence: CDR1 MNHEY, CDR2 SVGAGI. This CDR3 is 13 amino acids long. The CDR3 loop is CASSYLGGTEAFF. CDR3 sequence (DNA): TGTGCCAGCAGTTATCTGGGGGGCACTGAAGCTTTCTTT.

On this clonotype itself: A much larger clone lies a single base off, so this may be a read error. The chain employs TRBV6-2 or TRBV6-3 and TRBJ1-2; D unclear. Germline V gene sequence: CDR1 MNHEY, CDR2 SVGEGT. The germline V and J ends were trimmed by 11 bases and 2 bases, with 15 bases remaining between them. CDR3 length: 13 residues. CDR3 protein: CAGSVQENYGYTF. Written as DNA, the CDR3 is TGTGCCGGTAGTGTACAAGAGAACTATGGCTACACCTTC.

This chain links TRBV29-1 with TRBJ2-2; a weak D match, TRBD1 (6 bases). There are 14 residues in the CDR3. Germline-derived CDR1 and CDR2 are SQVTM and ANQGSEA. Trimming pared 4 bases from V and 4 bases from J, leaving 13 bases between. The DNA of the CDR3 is TGCAGCGTTGGAGTAGGGGGTGGCACCGGGGAGCTGTTTTTT. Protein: CSVGVGGGTGELFF.

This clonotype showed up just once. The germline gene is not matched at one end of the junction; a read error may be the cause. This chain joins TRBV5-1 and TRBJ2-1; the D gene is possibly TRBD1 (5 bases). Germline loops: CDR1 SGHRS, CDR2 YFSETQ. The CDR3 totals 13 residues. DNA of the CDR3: TGCGCCAGCGGGCAGGGTGGCTACAATAAGCAGTTCTTC. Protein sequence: CASGQGGYNKQFF.